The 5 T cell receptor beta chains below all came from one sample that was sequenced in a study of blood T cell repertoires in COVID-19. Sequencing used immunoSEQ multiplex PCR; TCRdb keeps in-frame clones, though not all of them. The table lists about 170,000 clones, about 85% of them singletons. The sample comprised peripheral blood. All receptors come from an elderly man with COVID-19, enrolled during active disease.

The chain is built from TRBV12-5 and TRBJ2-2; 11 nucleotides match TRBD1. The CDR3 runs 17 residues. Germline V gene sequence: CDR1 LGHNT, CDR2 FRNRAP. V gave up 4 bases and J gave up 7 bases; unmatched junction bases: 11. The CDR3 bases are TGTGCTAGTGGTTCGAGCTGGACAGGGGGCTCCGGCGGGGAGCTGTTTTTT. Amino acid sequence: CASGSSWTGGSGGELFF.

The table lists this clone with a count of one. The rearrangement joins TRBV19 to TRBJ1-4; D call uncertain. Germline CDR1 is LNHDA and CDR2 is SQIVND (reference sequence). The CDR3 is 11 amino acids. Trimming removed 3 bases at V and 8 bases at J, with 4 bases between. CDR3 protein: CASSIKEKLFF. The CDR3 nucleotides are TGTGCCAGTAGTATTAAAGAAAAACTGTTTTTT.

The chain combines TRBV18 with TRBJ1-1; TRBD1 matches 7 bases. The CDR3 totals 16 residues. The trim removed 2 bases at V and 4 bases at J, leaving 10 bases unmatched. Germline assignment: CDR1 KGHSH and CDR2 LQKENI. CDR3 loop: CASSPGMKGASTEAFF. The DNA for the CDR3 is TGTGCCAGCTCACCAGGGATGAAGGGGGCGAGCACTGAAGCTTTCTTT.

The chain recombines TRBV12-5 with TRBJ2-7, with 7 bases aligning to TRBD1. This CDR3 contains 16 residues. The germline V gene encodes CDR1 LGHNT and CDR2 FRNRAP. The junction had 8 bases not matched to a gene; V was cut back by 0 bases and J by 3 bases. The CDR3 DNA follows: TGTGCTAGTGGTTTGGTCTTCGGGACAGACCGCTACGAGCAGTACTTC. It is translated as CASGLVFGTDRYEQYF.

For the CDR3, the DNA is TGTGCCAGCAGCTTAGACTTTAATGCTTACAATGAGCAGTTCTTC. Amino acid sequence: CASSLDFNAYNEQFF. The rearrangement links TRBV7-2 to TRBJ2-1; D gene uncertain. V was pared by 1 base and J by 4 bases, with 11 bases between. This CDR3 comprises 15 residues. CDR1 SGHTA and CDR2 FQGNSA come from the germline V gene.